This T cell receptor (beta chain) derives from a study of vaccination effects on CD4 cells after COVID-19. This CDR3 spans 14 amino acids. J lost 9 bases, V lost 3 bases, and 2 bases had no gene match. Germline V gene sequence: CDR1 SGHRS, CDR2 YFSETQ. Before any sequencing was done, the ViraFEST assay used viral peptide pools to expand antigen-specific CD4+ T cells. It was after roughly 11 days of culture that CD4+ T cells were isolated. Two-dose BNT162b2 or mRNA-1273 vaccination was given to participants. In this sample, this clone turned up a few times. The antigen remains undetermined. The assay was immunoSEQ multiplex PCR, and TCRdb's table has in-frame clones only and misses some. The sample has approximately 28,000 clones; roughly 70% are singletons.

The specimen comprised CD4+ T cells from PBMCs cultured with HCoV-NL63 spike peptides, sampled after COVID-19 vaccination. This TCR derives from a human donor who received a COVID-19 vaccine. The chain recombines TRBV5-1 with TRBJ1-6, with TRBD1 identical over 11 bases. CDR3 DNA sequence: TGCGCCAGCAGCTCGGACAGGGGGCCTTCACCCCTCCACTTT. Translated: CASSSDRGPSPLHF.